The 8 T cell receptor beta chains given below trace back to one sample, sequenced in a study of T cell repertoires in cytomegalovirus infection. TCRdb re-derived calls from the reads in MiXCR, one entry per CDR3 protein. This table holds fewer than 1,000,000 distinct CDR3 sequences, around 29% found once. Their target antigens are unknown. This material consisted of cultured CD8+ T cells from PBMCs, taken from culture after CMV antigen stimulation. These receptors all stem from a human donor in good health (CMV status not recorded). Some clones in this sample may be carry-over from other donors' samples.

The CDR3 region is CASSETLAASYNEQFF. DNA of the CDR3: TGTGCCAGCAGCGAAACGCTAGCGGCCAGTTACAATGAGCAGTTCTTC. The rearrangement uses TRBV6-2 or TRBV6-3 and TRBJ2-1, with TRBD2 matching 7 bases. The V gene's germline CDR1 is MNHEY and CDR2 SVGEGT. CDR3 length: 16 amino acids. J lost 4 bases, V lost 6 bases, and 12 bases had no gene match.

This clonotype was observed a handful of times. The V and J genes are TRBV20-1 and TRBJ2-7, with 9 bases aligning to TRBD1. V dropped 4 bases and J dropped 1; count of bases not matched to a gene: 8. Germline-derived CDR1 and CDR2 are DFQATT and SNEGSKA (reference sequence). The CDR3 spans 15 residues. In DNA form, the CDR3 reads TGCAGTGCTACTTCTTCCGGGACAGGGTCCTACGAGCAGTACTTC. Protein: CSATSSGTGSYEQYF.

The J gene is TRBJ2-1, the V gene TRBV6-2 or TRBV6-3, with TRBD2 matching 13 bases. This CDR3 has 16 residues. With V trimmed by 7 bases and J by 8 bases, 11 bases remained unmatched. Germline lookup yields CDR1 MNHEY and CDR2 SVGEGT. The CDR3 spells CASTFLGTSGVYEQFF. CDR3 sequence (DNA): TGTGCCAGCACCTTCCTGGGGACTAGCGGGGTCTATGAGCAGTTCTTC.

Details on this clonotype: A much larger clone differs from this one at a single base, so this may be a read error. The chain has TRBV6-6 and TRBJ1-2, with a weak D call TRBD1 (6 bases). Germline V gene sequence: CDR1 MNHNY, CDR2 SVGAGI (reference sequence). With 2 bases removed from V and 3 bases from J, the gap between germline ends came to 13 bases. The CDR3 runs 15 residues. The CDR3 loop reads CASSYPRTDHYGYTF. The CDR3 DNA reads TGTGCCAGCAGTTACCCCCGGACAGACCACTATGGCTACACCTTC.

This clonotype has only a few counts. V is TRBV7-9 and J is TRBJ2-2, with D tentatively TRBD1 (6 bases). CDR1 SEHNR and CDR2 FQNEAQ come from the germline V gene (reference sequence). The CDR3 sequence is 15 residues long. Trimming left V 2 bases short and J 5 bases short, with 12 bases between. As DNA, the CDR3 is TGTGCCAGCAGCTTATCCAGGGGATATACCGGGGAGCTGTTTTTT. Protein sequence: CASSLSRGYTGELFF.

V and J are TRBV6-5 and TRBJ1-4, with D possibly matching TRBD1 (5 bases). Germline V gene data show CDR1 as MNHEY and CDR2 as SVGAGI. Deletions cut 2 bases from V and 0 bases from J, with 10 bases between. CDR3 length equals 16 residues. CDR3 residues: CASSYRRGPTNEKLFF. The CDR3 coding sequence is TGTGCCAGCAGTTACAGGAGGGGTCCAACTAATGAAAAACTGTTTTTT.

Comment on this clonotype: A much larger clone lies a single base off, so this may be a read error. The chain has TRBV2 and TRBJ1-5; no clear D. CDR3 length equals 14 residues. The germline gives CDR1 SNHLY, CDR2 FYNNEI. The CDR3, as DNA: TGTGTCAGCAAGAAGGAGGGAGGCCATGAGCCCCAGCATTTT. Its protein product is CVSKKEGGHEPQHF.

There are many counts of this clonotype. The V and J genes are TRBV7-2 and TRBJ1-4; D ambiguous. Trimming removed 5 bases at V and 4 bases at J, with 11 bases between. CDR3 length equals 14 residues. The germline gives CDR1 SGHTA, CDR2 FQGNSA. In nucleotides, the CDR3 is TGTGCCAGCAGCCCGACGGATTTTAATGAAAAACTGTTTTTT. This gives the protein CASSPTDFNEKLFF. Full variable domain (outside the CDR3, taken from reference TRBV7-2 and TRBJ1-4): GAGVSQSPSNKVTEKGKDVELRCDPISGHTALYWYRQSLGQGLEFLIYFQGNSAPDKSGLPSDRFSAERTGGSVSTLTIQRTQQEDSAVYLCASSPTDFNEKLFFGSGTQLSVL.